These T cell receptor beta chains were read from a single sample in a study of CD8 T cells in ankylosing spondylitis. MiXCR, run by TCRdb on the 5' RACE reads, gives a single entry per CDR3 protein. There are a few hundred thousand distinct CDR3 sequences in the sample; more than 20% occur only once, and approximately 14% lies in the top ten. Specimen: blood, either unsorted or a sorted T cell fraction (not recorded which). Receptor source: a male donor with ankylosing spondylitis or in good health (not recorded which). CDR3s include the opening cysteine and the closing phenylalanine or tryptophan. The D gene is left open where the match is weak. Part of the rows lack a size; the others show once, few, many or a class for expanded clones.

>.|few|TRBV24-1|TRBJ1-5
CATSDLRGQPQHF
TGTGCCACCAGTGATTTAAGAGGACAGCCCCAGCATTTT
>.|.|TRBV4-1|TRBJ2-1
CASSQATGTRHSEQFF
TGCGCCAGCAGCCAAGCTACCGGGACTCGCCATAGTGAGCAGTTCTTC
>.|.|TRBV10-3|TRBJ2-1
CAINSDSSYNEQFF
TGTGCCATCAATTCGGACTCGTCCTACAATGAGCAGTTCTTC
>TRBD1|.|TRBV6-1|TRBJ2-7
CASGLTGTYEQYF
TGTGCCAGCGGGCTGACAGGGACCTACGAGCAGTACTTC
>TRBD1|.|TRBV9|TRBJ2-1
CASSVPSGDRDYNEQFF
TGTGCCAGCAGCGTGCCCTCTGGGGACAGGGATTACAATGAGCAGTTCTTC
>.|.|TRBV6-1|TRBJ2-7
CASSEGPGEVYEQYF
TGTGCCAGCAGTGAAGGTCCAGGGGAGGTCTACGAGCAGTACTTC
>.|.|TRBV20-1|TRBJ2-3
CSASTSPTSDTQYF
TGCAGTGCTAGTACTAGCCCTACTTCAGATACGCAGTATTTT
>TRBD1|few|TRBV4-1|TRBJ1-1
CASSQGPQGQTEAFF
TGCGCCAGCAGCCAAGGCCCACAGGGGCAGACTGAAGCTTTCTTT
>.|few|TRBV24-1|TRBJ2-2
CATMAPDTNTGELFF
TGTGCCACCATGGCCCCAGACACGAACACCGGGGAGCTGTTTTTT
>TRBD2|.|TRBV20-1|TRBJ2-7
CSARLRGWVEQYF
TGCAGTGCTAGATTGCGGGGGTGGGTCGAGCAGTACTTC
>.|few|TRBV6-5|TRBJ1-2
CASSYTKSSGYTF
TGTGCCAGCAGTTACACCAAGAGCAGTGGCTACACCTTC
>.|few|TRBV4-1|TRBJ2-7
CASSPRQVAYEQYF
TGCGCCAGCAGCCCGAGACAGGTAGCTTACGAGCAGTACTTC
>TRBD2|.|TRBV10-3|TRBJ2-3
CATTSGGMYTQYF
TGTGCCACGACTAGCGGGGGGATGTATACGCAGTATTTT
>.|few|TRBV4-1|TRBJ2-1
CASSQFWDNEQFF
TGCGCCAGCAGCCAATTTTGGGACAATGAGCAGTTCTTC
>.|few|TRBV21-1|TRBJ1-5
CASTPAWFPPQHF
TGTGCCAGCACCCCTGCGTGGTTTCCCCCCCAGCATTTT
>TRBD2|.|TRBV6-1|TRBJ2-7
CASSGPSMGGTYEQYF
TGTGCCAGCAGCGGTCCCTCCATGGGAGGGACCTACGAGCAGTACTTC
>TRBD1|.|TRBV20-1|TRBJ1-4
CSASKGASNEKLFF
TGCAGTGCTAGCAAGGGGGCCTCTAATGAAAAACTGTTTTTT
>TRBD1|few|TRBV7-9|TRBJ1-2
CASREDRDFGGYTF
TGTGCCAGCAGAGAGGACAGGGACTTTGGGGGCTACACCTTC
>.|.|TRBV29-1|TRBJ2-1
CSVEGGRTPYNEQFF
TGCAGCGTTGAAGGCGGTCGTACACCGTACAATGAGCAGTTCTTC
>.|.|TRBV3-1|TRBJ2-3
CASSQKGRALRDTQYF
TGTGCCAGCAGCCAAAAGGGACGGGCTCTCCGGGATACGCAGTATTTT
>.|many|TRBV4-1|TRBJ2-1
CASSQPLTYNEQFF
TGCGCCAGCAGCCAACCTTTGACTTACAATGAGCAGTTCTTC
>TRBD2|few|TRBV7-9|TRBJ2-1
CASSLGPSGYYNEQFF
TGTGCCAGCAGCTTAGGCCCTAGCGGATACTACAATGAGCAGTTCTTC
>TRBD2|.|TRBV4-2|TRBJ2-2
CAVPGGGPTGELFF
TGTGCCGTACCCGGGGGGGGACCTACCGGGGAGCTGTTTTTT
>.|many|TRBV27|TRBJ1-6
CASSLGVISSYNSPLHF
TGTGCCAGCAGTTTAGGTGTGATCAGCTCCTATAATTCACCCCTCCACTTT
>.|.|TRBV20-1|TRBJ2-7
CSAPGRSSYEQYF
TGCAGTGCTCCGGGACGGTCCTCCTACGAGCAGTACTTC
>.|.|TRBV9|TRBJ2-3
CASSPGPVETDTQYF
TGTGCCAGCAGCCCGGGCCCAGTGGAGACAGATACGCAGTATTTT
>.|few|TRBV7-3|TRBJ2-2
CASSLGWYTGELFF
TGTGCCAGCAGCTTGGGATGGTACACCGGGGAGCTGTTTTTT
>.|.|TRBV7-9|TRBJ1-1
CASSLEGEGGTEAFF
TGTGCCAGCAGCTTAGAGGGGGAAGGGGGGACTGAAGCTTTCTTT
>.|few|TRBV5-1|TRBJ2-7
CASSLGQAIYEQYF
TGCGCCAGCAGCTTGGGACAGGCCATCTACGAGCAGTACTTC
>TRBD1|.|TRBV29-1|TRBJ2-1
CSARTGSGEQFF
TGCAGCGCCCGGACAGGGTCGGGTGAGCAGTTCTTC
>.|.|TRBV28|TRBJ2-3
CASRPESSGSTDTQYF
TGTGCCAGCAGACCCGAATCCAGCGGCAGCACAGATACGCAGTATTTT
>TRBD1|few|TRBV27|TRBJ2-1
CASSFLTTGGYVEQFF
TGTGCCAGCAGTTTCCTAACGACAGGGGGCTACGTTGAGCAGTTCTTC
>.|few|TRBV12-3/TRBV12-4|TRBJ2-5
CASSLGGVLSPETQYF
TGTGCCAGCAGTTTAGGAGGGGTCCTCTCCCCAGAGACCCAGTACTTC
>.|.|TRBV14|TRBJ1-1
CASSQPSALGTEAFF
TGTGCCAGCAGCCAACCCTCGGCGCTAGGCACTGAAGCTTTCTTT
>.|.|TRBV5-5|TRBJ1-1
CASSLVGIRTEAFF
TGTGCCAGCAGCTTGGTGGGGATTCGGACTGAAGCTTTCTTT
>TRBD1|.|TRBV4-1|TRBJ2-7
CASSQTGTGGYEQYF
TGCGCCAGCAGCCAGACAGGGACAGGGGGCTACGAGCAGTACTTC
>.|few|TRBV12-3/TRBV12-4|TRBJ2-2
CASSSQPVFGGRTDTGELFF
TGTGCCAGCAGTTCCCAGCCGGTGTTTGGGGGGAGGACGGACACCGGGGAGCTGTTTTTT
>TRBD1|few|TRBV29-1|TRBJ1-2
CSVEDGRGAYGYTF
TGCAGCGTTGAAGATGGCAGGGGGGCCTATGGCTACACCTTC
>.|few|TRBV2|TRBJ2-5
CASIRQETQYF
TGTGCCAGCATCCGACAAGAGACCCAGTACTTC
>TRBD2|few|TRBV6-1|TRBJ2-1
CASRMAGGSEQFF
TGTGCCAGCAGGATGGCGGGGGGATCTGAGCAGTTCTTC
>TRBD1|.|TRBV6-5|TRBJ2-7
CASSYSSLGQSEQYF
TGTGCCAGCAGTTACTCCTCCCTGGGACAGTCAGAGCAGTACTTC
>.|.|TRBV14|TRBJ2-1
CASSQAVIGRGDEQFF
TGTGCCAGCAGCCAAGCAGTGATTGGTAGGGGAGATGAGCAGTTCTTC
>TRBD1|few|TRBV15|TRBJ2-2
CATSRLTGGTGELFF
TGTGCCACCAGCAGACTCACAGGGGGCACCGGGGAGCTGTTTTTT
>.|.|TRBV27|TRBJ2-5
CASSLGGTHQETQYF
TGTGCCAGCAGTTTAGGGGGGACTCATCAAGAGACCCAGTACTTC
>TRBD1|.|TRBV27|TRBJ2-3
CASRNKPGTGYTDTQYF
TGTGCCAGCAGGAACAAACCTGGGACAGGGTACACAGATACGCAGTATTTT
>TRBD2|.|TRBV27|TRBJ2-5
CASRSLAGGLETQYF
TGTGCCAGCAGATCACTAGCGGGGGGCCTGGAGACCCAGTACTTC
>TRBD2|.|TRBV24-1|TRBJ2-2
CATSDSDFSGGVNTGELFF
TGTGCCACCAGTGATTCCGACTTTAGCGGGGGAGTGAACACCGGGGAGCTGTTTTTT
>.|.|TRBV20-1|TRBJ1-2
CSARIRTEYGYTF
TGCAGTGCTCGGATAAGGACGGAATATGGCTACACCTTC
>.|.|TRBV2|TRBJ2-5
CASSELNRQAETQYF
TGTGCCAGCAGTGAATTAAACAGGCAGGCGGAGACCCAGTACTTC
>.|.|TRBV9|TRBJ1-2
CASSQTKLEGYTF
TGTGCCAGCAGCCAAACGAAGCTGGAGGGCTACACCTTC
>.|few|TRBV28|TRBJ1-3
CASNPRTAHSGNTIYF
TGTGCCAGCAACCCTAGGACAGCACACTCTGGAAACACCATATATTTT
>TRBD1|.|TRBV11-2|TRBJ2-5
CASSPSPPDREQETQYF
TGTGCCAGCAGCCCGAGCCCTCCGGACAGGGAGCAAGAGACCCAGTACTTC
>TRBD1|few|TRBV6-2/TRBV6-3|TRBJ2-3
CASSHPADSGQTMLTSTDTQYF
TGTGCCAGCAGTCACCCCGCCGATTCGGGACAGACGATGCTAACTAGCACAGATACGCAGTATTTT
>.|few|TRBV21-1|TRBJ2-5
CASSKVNSGGSRGETQYF
TGTGCCAGCAGCAAAGTTAATAGCGGGGGTTCCCGGGGGGAGACCCAGTACTTC